This record covers a single T cell receptor beta chain. Its antigen is still unknown. CDR1 is SNHLY and CDR2 is FYNNEI in the germline V gene. The CDR3 length is 16 residues. Trimming removed 5 bases from V and 0 bases from J, with 14 bases in between. This record belongs to a study of blood T cells in healthy people across ages. Study results and caveats: When set beside aged donors, long-lived donors presented more naive CD4+ cells and higher diversity.

Sample-barcoded 5' priming and a J-beta primer mix drove a second PCR of roughly 6 to 12 cycles. TCRdb recomputed calls from the 5' RACE reads with MiXCR, one row per CDR3 protein. The sample includes about 1.4 million distinct CDR3 sequences, roughly 64% of them seen just once. PBMCs numbering at least 6.5 million were isolated per sample. Total RNA, at least 6 micrograms per sample, was extracted from PBMCs. Material: blood. The chain recombines TRBV2 with TRBJ2-1; D ambiguous. The clonotype comes from a man between 18 and 29 years old in good health. The chain's CDR3 is CASSTPESHSYNEQFF. The CDR3 DNA reads TGTGCCAGCAGTACCCCGGAGAGCCACTCCTACAATGAGCAGTTCTTC.